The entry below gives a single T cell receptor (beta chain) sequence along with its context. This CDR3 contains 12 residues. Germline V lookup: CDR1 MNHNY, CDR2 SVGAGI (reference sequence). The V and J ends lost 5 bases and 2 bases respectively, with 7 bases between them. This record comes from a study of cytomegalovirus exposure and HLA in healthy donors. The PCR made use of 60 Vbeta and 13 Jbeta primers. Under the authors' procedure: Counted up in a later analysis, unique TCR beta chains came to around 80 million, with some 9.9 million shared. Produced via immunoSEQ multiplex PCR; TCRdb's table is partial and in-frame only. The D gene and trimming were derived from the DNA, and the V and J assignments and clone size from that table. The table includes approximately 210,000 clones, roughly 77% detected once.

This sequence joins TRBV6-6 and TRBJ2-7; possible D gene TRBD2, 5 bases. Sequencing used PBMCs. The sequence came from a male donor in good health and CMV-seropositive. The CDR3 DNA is TGTGCCAGCAGTCCCGGGACCTACGAGCAGTACTTC. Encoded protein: CASSPGTYEQYF.